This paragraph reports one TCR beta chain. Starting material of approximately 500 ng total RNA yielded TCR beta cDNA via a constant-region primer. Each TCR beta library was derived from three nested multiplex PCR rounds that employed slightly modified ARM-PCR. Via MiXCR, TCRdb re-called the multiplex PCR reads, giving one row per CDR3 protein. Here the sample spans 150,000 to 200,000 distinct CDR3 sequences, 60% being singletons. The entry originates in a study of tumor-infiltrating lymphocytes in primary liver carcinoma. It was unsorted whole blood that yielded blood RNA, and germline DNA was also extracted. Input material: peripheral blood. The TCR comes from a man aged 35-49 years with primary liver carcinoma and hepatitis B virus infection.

CDR3 coding DNA: TGTGCCAGCAGCTTGATGGGGGATGCCGGGGAGCTGTTTTTT. Translation gives CASSLMGDAGELFF. This chain links TRBV5-5 with TRBJ2-2; D is possibly TRBD1 or TRBD2 (5 bases each). Germline lookup yields CDR1 SGHKS and CDR2 YYEKEE (reference sequence). The V and J ends lost 1 base and 6 bases respectively, with 10 bases between them. This CDR3 contains 14 residues.